Presented here are 28 T cell receptor beta chains from one specimen sequenced in a study of T-cell reconstitution after alpha-beta-depleted transplantation in children. It was with unique molecular identifiers that the TCRbeta library was prepared. TCRdb used MiXCR to reprocess the PCR reads, holding one entry per CDR3 protein. The profile covers hundreds of thousands of distinct CDR3 sequences, with under 15% appearing a single time and around 2.2% taken by the ten largest. The sample consisted of PBMCs, mostly from graft donor cells, taken 360 days after TCRalphabeta/CD19-depleted stem cell transplant. The origin of the receptors is a male patient younger than 18 who had a stem cell transplant for acute myeloid leukemia, so the T cells may come from the graft donor.

At least ten counts were recorded for this clonotype. The V and J genes are TRBV9 and TRBJ2-3; 9 bases fit TRBD2. Germline V gene data show CDR1 as SGDLS and CDR2 as YYNGEE. The ends lost 0 bases at V and 2 bases at J; junction bases unmatched: 4. The CDR3 sequence is 16 residues long. The DNA of the CDR3 is TGTGCCAGCAGCGTAGACCCTAGCGGGGCCACAGATACGCAGTATTTT. Amino acids: CASSVDPSGATDTQYF.

In this sample, this clonotype turned up a few times. This sequence joins TRBV2 and TRBJ2-1; D not certain. This CDR3 spans 15 amino acids. Trimming removed 2 bases at V and 5 bases at J, with 13 bases between. CDR1 and CDR2 (germline): SNHLY, FYNNEI. In nucleotides, the CDR3 is TGTGCCAGCAGTGAAATCCAAGGAACGCACAATGAGCAGTTCTTC. Amino acid sequence: CASSEIQGTHNEQFF.

The V and J genes are TRBV25-1 and TRBJ2-7; D gene uncertain. Germline CDR1 and CDR2: MGHDK and SYGVNS. V was cut by 2 bases and J by 2 bases, with 10 bases left in between. The CDR3 extends over 14 amino acids. The DNA of the CDR3 is TGTGCCAGCAGTGAACTAGGCGCTGCCTACGAGCAGTACTTC. It codes for CASSELGAAYEQYF.

The chain couples TRBV20-1 to TRBJ1-3; TRBD1 agrees at 8 bases. The germline CDR1 and CDR2 sequences are DFQATT and SNEGSKA (reference sequence). The V gene end was trimmed by 2 bases and the J gene end by 5 bases; junction bases not matched to a gene: 8. This CDR3 comprises 15 residues. The CDR3 nucleotides read TGCAGTGCTAGACCCGGACAGGGCGGGAGAAACACCATATATTTT. Residues: CSARPGQGGRNTIYF.

The table lists this clonotype with a few counts. V gene TRBV27 combines with J gene TRBJ2-7; the match to TRBD1 covers 10 bases. V was clipped by 8 bases and J by 5 bases; unmatched bases: 6. CDR1 is MNHEY, CDR2 SMNVEV, per germline (reference sequence). The CDR3 loop spans 13 amino acids. The DNA of the CDR3 is TGTGCCAGCCGGGGACAGGGGAGGAACGAGCAGTACTTC. Translated, it gives CASRGQGRNEQYF.

Only a few counts were recorded for this clonotype. The CDR3 sequence is CAIRASSGGTDTQYF. Here the CDR3 DNA reads TGTGCCATCAGGGCCTCTAGCGGGGGCACAGATACGCAGTATTTT. The V and J genes are TRBV10-3 and TRBJ2-3; 9 bases align to TRBD2. J lost 1 base, V lost 6 bases, and 5 bases had no gene match. Per the germline V gene, CDR1 is ENHRY and CDR2 is SYGVKD. This CDR3 has 15 residues.

The rearrangement joins TRBV20-1 to TRBJ1-4; tentative D call: TRBD1 (5 bases). Looked up from germline, CDR1 is DFQATT and CDR2 is SNEGSKA (reference sequence). The V gene lost 5 bases and the J gene lost 8 bases, with 18 bases spanning the gap. The CDR3 covers 14 residues. CDR3 in amino acids: CSALRSGEAEKLFF. CDR3 DNA: TGCAGTGCTCTTCGATCGGGGGAAGCGGAAAAACTGTTTTTT.

The chain employs TRBV20-1 and TRBJ2-5, with 7 bases aligning to TRBD1. The CDR3 totals 14 residues. The germline CDR1 and CDR2 sequences are DFQATT and SNEGSKA (reference sequence). J was trimmed by 0 bases and V by 2 bases; bases with no gene match: 3. The CDR3 protein is CSARRGQNQETQYF. The CDR3 bases are TGCAGTGCTAGAAGGGGACAGAACCAAGAGACCCAGTACTTC.

The rearrangement uses TRBV20-1 and TRBJ1-5; D gene unclear. Trimming pared 0 bases from V and 1 base from J, leaving 7 bases between. CDR1 and CDR2 (germline): DFQATT, SNEGSKA (reference sequence). CDR3 length equals 14 residues. The CDR3 nucleotides are TGCAGTGCTAGAGAGGGGTCGAGCAATCAGCCCCAGCATTTT. Translated, it gives CSAREGSSNQPQHF.

There are many counts of this clonotype. The V gene is TRBV29-1, the J gene TRBJ2-2; tentatively, D is TRBD1 or TRBD2 (5 bases each). Germline V lookup: CDR1 SQVTM, CDR2 ANQGSEA. V dropped 3 bases and J dropped 4 bases, with 9 bases sitting between them. The CDR3 spans 13 residues. The CDR3 here is CSVEGRGTGELFF. The CDR3 DNA follows: TGCAGCGTTGAGGGACGGGGCACCGGGGAGCTGTTTTTT.

V gene TRBV24-1 combines with J gene TRBJ2-2; TRBD1 might be the D (6 bases). This CDR3 has 16 residues. V lost 4 bases to trimming and J lost 5 bases, with 16 bases between them. CDR1 and CDR2 (germline): KGHDR, SFDVKD. CDR3: CATSEVLGAFTGELFF. The CDR3 region has the DNA TGTGCCACCAGTGAGGTGTTGGGGGCATTTACCGGGGAGCTGTTTTTT.

The chain joins TRBV9 to TRBJ2-1; 16 bases align to TRBD2. The CDR3 extends over 17 amino acids. Germline V gene lookup returns CDR1 SGDLS and CDR2 YYNGEE. The trim removed 0 bases at V and 9 bases at J, leaving 6 bases unmatched. The CDR3 DNA is TGTGCCAGCAGCGTAGTAGCCGGGACTAGCGGGAGGGCTGAGCAGTTCTTC. This sequence encodes CASSVVAGTSGRAEQFF.

This clonotype has a handful of counts. The chain is built from TRBV24-1 and TRBJ1-5, with D possibly matching TRBD1 (5 bases). Between the trimmed V and J ends, which lost 0 bases and 3 bases, there was a span of 20 bases. The CDR3 is 19 amino acids. The germline V gene encodes CDR1 KGHDR and CDR2 SFDVKD. The CDR3: CATSDLQGTLSLHNQPQHF. The CDR3 nucleotides are TGTGCCACCAGTGATTTGCAAGGGACCCTCTCCCTCCACAATCAGCCCCAGCATTTT.

This clonotype was seen only a few times. The chain uses TRBV4-3 and TRBJ2-7; no firm D call. Trimming left V 1 base short and J 4 bases short, with 14 bases between. Germline V gene lookup returns CDR1 LGHNA and CDR2 YSLEER. The CDR3 extends over 15 amino acids. CDR3: CASSQAFQAVYEQYF. The CDR3 DNA reads TGCGCCAGCAGCCAAGCCTTCCAGGCTGTATACGAGCAGTACTTC.

This clonotype turned up a few times. V usage is TRBV4-3 and J usage is TRBJ2-7; 9 bases line up with TRBD2. Germline V gene sequence: CDR1 LGHNA, CDR2 YSLEER. This CDR3 region has 18 residues. Trimming removed 0 bases from V and 2 bases from J; junction bases left unmatched: 11. The CDR3 DNA reads TGCGCCAGCAGCCAAGAGGTAGTAGCGGGAGACCTCCCCTACGAGCAGTACTTC. It yields the protein CASSQEVVAGDLPYEQYF.

This clonotype appeared a few times. The chain carries TRBV9 and TRBJ2-1; 8 positions agree with TRBD2. V was pared by 4 bases and J by 8 bases, with 11 bases of the junction left unmatched. The germline V gene encodes CDR1 SGDLS and CDR2 YYNGEE. The CDR3 has 15 amino acids. CDR3 region: CASSRGLVAEHEQFF. The CDR3, as DNA: TGTGCCAGCAGCAGGGGACTAGTAGCGGAACATGAGCAGTTCTTC.

CDR3 bases: TGTGCCAGCAGCCGGGCCAGCGTTTCCTACGAGCAGTACTTC. It specifies CASSRASVSYEQYF. The chain uses TRBV3-1 and TRBJ2-7; no clear D. Trimming stripped 4 bases from V and 1 base from J, with 11 bases between. CDR1 LGHDT and CDR2 YNNKEL come from the germline V gene (reference sequence). The CDR3 runs 14 residues.

This chain links TRBV7-6 with TRBJ2-3, with 8 bases matching TRBD2. V gave up 2 bases and J gave up 6 bases; unmatched junction bases: 13. The CDR3 spans 17 residues. The germline V gene encodes CDR1 SGHVS and CDR2 FNYEAQ. This CDR3 is CASSLLVLAGPGDTQYF. The DNA for the CDR3 is TGTGCCAGCAGCTTATTAGTGTTAGCGGGACCGGGGGATACGCAGTATTTT. The entire variable domain, with the rest obtained from reference TRBV7-6 and TRBJ2-3, is as follows: GAGVSQSPRYKVTKRGQDVALRCDPISGHVSLYWYRQALGQGPEFLTYFNYEAQQDKSGLPNDRFSAERPEGSISTLTIQRTEQRDSAMYRCASSLLVLAGPGDTQYFGPGTRLTVL.

This clonotype was observed at least ten times. The chain employs TRBV6-2 or TRBV6-3 and TRBJ2-1, with 8 bases aligning to TRBD2. Per the germline V gene, CDR1 is MNHEY and CDR2 is SVGEGT. The CDR3 contains 17 residues. V lost 3 bases, J lost 0 bases, and 7 bases stayed unmatched. The CDR3 spells CASSYPLAGSSYNEQFF. CDR3 coding DNA: TGTGCCAGCAGTTATCCCTTAGCGGGGAGCTCCTACAATGAGCAGTTCTTC.

The chain employs TRBV12-3 or TRBV12-4 and TRBJ1-5; no firm D call. V lost 1 base and J lost 3, with 13 bases in between. This CDR3 comprises 16 residues. CDR3 protein: CASSLVGRTVNQPQHF. The CDR3, as DNA: TGTGCCAGCAGTTTAGTGGGCAGGACGGTCAATCAGCCCCAGCATTTT.

Ten or more counts support this clonotype. This chain connects TRBV29-1 to TRBJ2-1; 10 bases are a match to TRBD2. CDR3 length: 15 residues. Germline CDR1 is SQVTM and CDR2 is ANQGSEA. The junction had 6 bases not matched to a gene; V was cut back by 5 bases and J by 2 bases. The CDR3 DNA reads TGCAGCGTTACTAGCGGGACTAGCGCCTACAATGAGCAGTTCTTC. As protein: CSVTSGTSAYNEQFF.

CDR3 sequence reads: CASSGPAYEQYF. Written as DNA, the CDR3 is TGTGCCAGCAGTGGGCCGGCTTACGAGCAGTACTTC. V is TRBV2 and J is TRBJ2-7; D is undetermined. Germline lookup yields CDR1 SNHLY and CDR2 FYNNEI. This CDR3 contains 12 residues. V lost 4 bases, J lost 4 bases, and 8 bases lay in between.

The chain uses TRBV20-1 and TRBJ1-1; D gene uncertain. Germline lookup yields CDR1 DFQATT and CDR2 SNEGSKA (reference sequence). The CDR3 has 12 amino acids. Trimming pared 5 bases from V and 1 base from J, leaving 8 bases between. CDR3 DNA: TGCAGTGCTGAAGGCGCGAACACTGAAGCTTTCTTT. Translating gives CSAEGANTEAFF.

The chain recombines TRBV24-1 with TRBJ2-5; D gene ambiguous. The V end lost 2 bases, the J end lost 9 bases, and 9 bases lay between the germline ends. Germline CDR1 and CDR2: KGHDR and SFDVKD. The CDR3 has 12 amino acids. The CDR3 DNA sequence: TGTGCCACCAGTGATTCCCCTGAGGCCCAGTACTTC. This encodes CATSDSPEAQYF.

This clonotype has a handful of counts. V is TRBV3-1 and J is TRBJ2-1; D possibly corresponds to TRBD1 (5 bases). Germline V CDR1 and CDR2: LGHDT, YNNKEL (reference sequence). This CDR3 has 14 amino acids. V shed 1 base and J shed 7 bases, with 11 bases lying between them. The CDR3 spells CASSQVRDRNEQFF. CDR3 DNA: TGTGCCAGCAGCCAAGTCAGGGATCGGAATGAGCAGTTCTTC.

This clonotype was seen more than once but under ten times. The chain couples TRBV7-3 to TRBJ1-1, with D uncertain. Trimming pared 1 base from V and 1 base from J, leaving 13 bases between. The CDR3 consists of 16 residues. CDR1 is SGHTA and CDR2 is FQGTGA in the germline V gene. In DNA form, the CDR3 reads TGTGCCAGCAGCTTAATTGGGCCGGGGAAGAACACTGAAGCTTTCTTT. Translated: CASSLIGPGKNTEAFF.

The sample holds many counts of this clonotype. The chain recombines TRBV9 with TRBJ2-1; D is uncertain. The CDR3 totals 15 residues. V lost 0 bases to trimming and J lost 0 bases, with 7 bases between them. Germline CDR1 and CDR2: SGDLS and YYNGEE. CDR3 protein: CASSVEVSSYNEQFF. The CDR3 region has the DNA TGTGCCAGCAGCGTAGAGGTTAGCTCCTACAATGAGCAGTTCTTC.

V usage is TRBV28 and J usage is TRBJ2-7; D may be TRBD2 (5 bases). Germline V gene lookup returns CDR1 MDHEN and CDR2 SYDVKM. V lost 1 base and J lost 3, with 16 bases in between. There are 16 residues in the CDR3. The CDR3 sequence: CASSLSRATEDYEQYF. In DNA, the CDR3 is TGTGCCAGCAGTTTATCGCGGGCGACTGAAGACTACGAGCAGTACTTC.